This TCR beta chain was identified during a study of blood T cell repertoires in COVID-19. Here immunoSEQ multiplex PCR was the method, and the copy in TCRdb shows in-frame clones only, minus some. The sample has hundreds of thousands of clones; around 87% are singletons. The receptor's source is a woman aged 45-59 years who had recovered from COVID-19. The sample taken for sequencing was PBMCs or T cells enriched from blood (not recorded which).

The CDR3 spells CASSSSLGTLHF. The CDR3 DNA is TGTGCCAGCAGCTCCAGTCTCGGGACCCTCCACTTT. The V call is TRBV7-9, the J call TRBJ1-6; no definite D call. The CDR3 runs to 12 residues. CDR1 is SEHNR, CDR2 FQNEAQ, per germline (reference sequence). V lost 4 bases, J lost 14 bases, and 12 bases lay in between.